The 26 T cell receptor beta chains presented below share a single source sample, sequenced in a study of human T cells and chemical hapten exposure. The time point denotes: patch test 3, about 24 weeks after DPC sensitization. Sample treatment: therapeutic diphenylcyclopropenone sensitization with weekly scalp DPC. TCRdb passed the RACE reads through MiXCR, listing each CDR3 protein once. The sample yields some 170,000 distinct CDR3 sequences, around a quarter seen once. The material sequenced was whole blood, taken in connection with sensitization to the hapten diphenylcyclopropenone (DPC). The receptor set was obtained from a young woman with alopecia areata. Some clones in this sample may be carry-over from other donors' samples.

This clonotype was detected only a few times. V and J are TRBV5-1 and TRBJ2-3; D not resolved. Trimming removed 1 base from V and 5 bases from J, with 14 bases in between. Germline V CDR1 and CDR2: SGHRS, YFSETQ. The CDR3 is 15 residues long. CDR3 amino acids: CASSLSLDRGDTQYF. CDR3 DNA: TGCGCCAGCAGCTTGAGTTTGGACCGAGGAGATACGCAGTATTTT.

This chain's CDR3 is CSVEGLGRHNQETQYF. CDR3 nucleotides: TGCAGCGTTGAAGGGTTAGGCAGACATAACCAAGAGACCCAGTACTTC. The V gene is TRBV29-1, the J gene TRBJ2-5; D is unresolved. This CDR3 comprises 16 residues. The V end was cut by 1 base, the J end by 0 bases, with 15 bases between. CDR1 SQVTM and CDR2 ANQGSEA come from the germline V gene.

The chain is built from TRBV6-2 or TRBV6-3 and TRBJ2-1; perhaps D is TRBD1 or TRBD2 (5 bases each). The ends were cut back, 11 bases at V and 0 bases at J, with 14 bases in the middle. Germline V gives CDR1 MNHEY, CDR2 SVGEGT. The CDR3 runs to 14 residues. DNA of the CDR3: TGTGCCTCGTTTGGGGGAAGCTCCTACAATGAGCAGTTCTTC. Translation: CASFGGSSYNEQFF.

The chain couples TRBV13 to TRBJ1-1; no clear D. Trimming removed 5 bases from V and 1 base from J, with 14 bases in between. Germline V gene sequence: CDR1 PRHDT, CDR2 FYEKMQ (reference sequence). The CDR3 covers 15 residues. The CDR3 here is CASSPTRLKNTEAFF. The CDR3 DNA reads TGTGCCAGCAGCCCGACCCGATTAAAGAACACTGAAGCTTTCTTT. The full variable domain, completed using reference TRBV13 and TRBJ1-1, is AAGVIQSPRHLIKEKRETATLKCYPIPRHDTVYWYQQGPGQDPQFLISFYEKMQSDKGSIPDRFSAQQFSDYHSELNMSSLELGDSALYFCASSPTRLKNTEAFFGQGTRLTVV.

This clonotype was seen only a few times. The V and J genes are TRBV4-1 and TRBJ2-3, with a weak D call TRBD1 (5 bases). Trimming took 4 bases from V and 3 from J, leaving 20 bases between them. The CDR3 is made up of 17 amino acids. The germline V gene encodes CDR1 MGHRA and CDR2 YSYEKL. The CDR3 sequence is CASSLAQGGEGTDTQYF. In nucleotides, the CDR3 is TGCGCCAGCAGCCTTGCTCAGGGCGGAGAAGGGACAGATACGCAGTATTTT.

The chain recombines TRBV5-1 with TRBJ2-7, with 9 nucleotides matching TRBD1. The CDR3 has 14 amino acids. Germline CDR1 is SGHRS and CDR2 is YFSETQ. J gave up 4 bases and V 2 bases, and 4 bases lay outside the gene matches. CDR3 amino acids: CASSFRQGEYEQYF. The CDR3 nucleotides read TGCGCCAGCAGCTTTCGACAGGGGGAATACGAGCAGTACTTC.

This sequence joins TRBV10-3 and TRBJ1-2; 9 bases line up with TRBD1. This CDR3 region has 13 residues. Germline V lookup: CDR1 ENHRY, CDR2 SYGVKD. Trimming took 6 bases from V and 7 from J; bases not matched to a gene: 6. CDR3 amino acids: CAIRLQGALGYTF. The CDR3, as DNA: TGTGCCATCAGATTACAGGGGGCGCTTGGCTACACCTTC.

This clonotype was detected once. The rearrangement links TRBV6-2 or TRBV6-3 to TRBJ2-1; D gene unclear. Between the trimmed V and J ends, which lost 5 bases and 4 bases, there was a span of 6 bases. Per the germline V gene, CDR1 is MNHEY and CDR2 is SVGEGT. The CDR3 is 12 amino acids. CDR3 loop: CASSTSYNEQFF. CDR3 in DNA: TGTGCCAGCAGTACCTCGTACAATGAGCAGTTCTTC.

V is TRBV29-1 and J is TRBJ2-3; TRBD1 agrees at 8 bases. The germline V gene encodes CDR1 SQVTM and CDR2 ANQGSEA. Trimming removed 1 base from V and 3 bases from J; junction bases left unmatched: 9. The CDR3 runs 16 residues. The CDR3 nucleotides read TGCAGCGTTGAAGGAGGACAGGGCGAGTGGACAGATACGCAGTATTTT. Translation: CSVEGGQGEWTDTQYF.

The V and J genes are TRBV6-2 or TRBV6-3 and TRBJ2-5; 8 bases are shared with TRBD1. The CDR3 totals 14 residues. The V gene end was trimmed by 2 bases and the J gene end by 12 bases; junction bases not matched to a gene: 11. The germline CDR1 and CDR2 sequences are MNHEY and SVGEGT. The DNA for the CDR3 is TGTGCCAGCAGTTACGGGACAGGCCTCCTGGAAGAGTACTTC. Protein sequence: CASSYGTGLLEEYF.

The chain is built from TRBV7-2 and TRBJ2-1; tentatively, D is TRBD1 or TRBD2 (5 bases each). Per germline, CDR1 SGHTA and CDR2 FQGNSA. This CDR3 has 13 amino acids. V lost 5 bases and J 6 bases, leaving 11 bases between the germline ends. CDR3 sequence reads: CASSMPGRNEQFF. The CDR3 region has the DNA TGTGCCAGCAGCATGCCGGGACGCAATGAGCAGTTCTTC.

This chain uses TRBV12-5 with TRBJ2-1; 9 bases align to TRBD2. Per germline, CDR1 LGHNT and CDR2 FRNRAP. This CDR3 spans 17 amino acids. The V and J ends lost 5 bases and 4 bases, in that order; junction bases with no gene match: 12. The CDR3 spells CASGPAIEREAYNEQFF. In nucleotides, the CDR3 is TGTGCTAGTGGTCCGGCGATTGAGCGGGAGGCTTACAATGAGCAGTTCTTC.

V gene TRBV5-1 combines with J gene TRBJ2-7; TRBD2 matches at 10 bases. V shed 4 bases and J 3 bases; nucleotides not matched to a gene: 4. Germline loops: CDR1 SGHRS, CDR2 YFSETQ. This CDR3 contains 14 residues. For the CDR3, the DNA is TGCGCCAGCAGCCCTAGCGGGAGTGGCTACGAGCAGTACTTC. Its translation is CASSPSGSGYEQYF. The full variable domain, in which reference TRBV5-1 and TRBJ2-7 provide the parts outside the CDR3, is KAGVTQTPRYLIKTRGQQVTLSCSPISGHRSVSWYQQTPGQGLQFLFEYFSETQRNKGNFPGRFSGRQFSNSRSEMNVSTLELGDSALYLCASSPSGSGYEQYFGPGTRLTVT.

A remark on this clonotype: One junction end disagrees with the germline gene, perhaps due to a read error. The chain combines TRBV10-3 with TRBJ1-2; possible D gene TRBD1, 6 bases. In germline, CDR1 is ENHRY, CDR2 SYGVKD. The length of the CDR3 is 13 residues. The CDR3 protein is CAIRVDSDYGYSF. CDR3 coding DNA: TGTGCCATCAGGGTGGACAGCGATTATGGCTACTCCTTC.

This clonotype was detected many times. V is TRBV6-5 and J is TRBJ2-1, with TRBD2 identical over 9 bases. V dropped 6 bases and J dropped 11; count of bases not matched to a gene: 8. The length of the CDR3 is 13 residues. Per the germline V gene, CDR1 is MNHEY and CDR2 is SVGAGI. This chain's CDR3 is CASSRTSADKQFF. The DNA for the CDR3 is TGTGCCAGCAGCCGGACTAGCGCCGATAAGCAGTTCTTC.

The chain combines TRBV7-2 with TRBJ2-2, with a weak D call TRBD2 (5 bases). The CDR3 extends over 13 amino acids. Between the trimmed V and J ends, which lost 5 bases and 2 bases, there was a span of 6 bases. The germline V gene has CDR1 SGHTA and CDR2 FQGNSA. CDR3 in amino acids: CASSGRNTGELFF. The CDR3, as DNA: TGTGCCAGCAGCGGGAGAAACACCGGGGAGCTGTTTTTT.

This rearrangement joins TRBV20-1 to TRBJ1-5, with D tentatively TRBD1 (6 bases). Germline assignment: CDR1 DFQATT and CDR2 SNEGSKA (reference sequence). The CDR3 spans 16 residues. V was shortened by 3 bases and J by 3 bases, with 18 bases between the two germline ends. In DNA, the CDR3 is TGCAGTGCTAGGCAGGTGACCGGGACAATCAATCAGCCCCAGCATTTT. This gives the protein CSARQVTGTINQPQHF.

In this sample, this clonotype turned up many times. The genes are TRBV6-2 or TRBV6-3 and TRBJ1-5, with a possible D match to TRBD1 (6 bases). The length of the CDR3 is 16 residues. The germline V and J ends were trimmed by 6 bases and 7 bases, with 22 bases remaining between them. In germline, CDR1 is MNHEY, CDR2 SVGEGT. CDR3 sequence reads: CASRPTVPGERQPQHF. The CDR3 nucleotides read TGTGCCAGCAGGCCCACGGTACCAGGGGAGAGGCAGCCCCAGCATTTT.

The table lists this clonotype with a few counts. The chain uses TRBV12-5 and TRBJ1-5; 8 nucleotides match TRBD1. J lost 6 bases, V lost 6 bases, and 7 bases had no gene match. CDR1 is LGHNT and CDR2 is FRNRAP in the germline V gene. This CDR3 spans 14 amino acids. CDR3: CASGLDRGPQPQHF. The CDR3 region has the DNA TGTGCTAGTGGCCTCGACAGGGGTCCTCAGCCCCAGCATTTT.

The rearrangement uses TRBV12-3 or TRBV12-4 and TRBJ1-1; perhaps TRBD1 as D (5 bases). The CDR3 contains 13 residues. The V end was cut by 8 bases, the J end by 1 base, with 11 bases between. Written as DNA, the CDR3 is TGTGCCAGCCAAGTACAGGCGAACACTGAAGCTTTCTTT. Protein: CASQVQANTEAFF.

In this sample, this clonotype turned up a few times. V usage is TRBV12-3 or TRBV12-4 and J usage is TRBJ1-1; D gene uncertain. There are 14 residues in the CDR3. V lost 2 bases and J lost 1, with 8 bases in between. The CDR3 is CASSLKGANTEAFF. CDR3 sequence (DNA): TGTGCCAGCAGTTTAAAGGGTGCGAACACTGAAGCTTTCTTT.

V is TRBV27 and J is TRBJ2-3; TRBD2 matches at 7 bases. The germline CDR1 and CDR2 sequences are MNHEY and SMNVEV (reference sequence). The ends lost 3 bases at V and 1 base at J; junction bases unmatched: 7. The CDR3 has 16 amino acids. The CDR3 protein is CASSFLGGSGTDTQYF. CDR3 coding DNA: TGTGCCAGCAGTTTTTTGGGGGGGTCGGGCACAGATACGCAGTATTTT.

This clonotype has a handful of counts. The CDR3 protein is CASSYKPYANTQYF. The CDR3 DNA reads as TGTGCCAGCAGCTATAAACCGTACGCTAATACGCAGTATTTT. The chain carries TRBV11-2 and TRBJ2-3; D is unclear. Germline values: CDR1 SGHAT, CDR2 FQNNGV. V dropped 4 bases and J dropped 7 bases, with 15 bases sitting between them. The CDR3 length is 14 residues. The full variable domain, rest sourced from reference TRBV11-2 and TRBJ2-3, is EAGVAQSPRYKIIEKRQSVAFWCNPISGHATLYWYQQILGQGPKLLIQFQNNGVVDDSQLPKDRFSAERLKGVDSTLKIQPAKLEDSAVYLCASSYKPYANTQYFGPGTRLTVL.

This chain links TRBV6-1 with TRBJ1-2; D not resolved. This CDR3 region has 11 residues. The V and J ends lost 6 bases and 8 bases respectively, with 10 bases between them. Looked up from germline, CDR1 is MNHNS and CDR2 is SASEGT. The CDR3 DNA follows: TGTGCCAGCAGGGGCGGGCGAGGCTACACCTTC. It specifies CASRGGRGYTF.

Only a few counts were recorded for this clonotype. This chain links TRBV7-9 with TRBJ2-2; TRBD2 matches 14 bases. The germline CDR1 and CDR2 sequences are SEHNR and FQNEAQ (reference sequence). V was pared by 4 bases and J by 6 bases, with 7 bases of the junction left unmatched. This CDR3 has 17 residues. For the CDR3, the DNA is TGTGCCAGCAGCTCGACTAGCGGGAGGGCCAAGGCCGGGGAGCTGTTTTTT. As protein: CASSSTSGRAKAGELFF.

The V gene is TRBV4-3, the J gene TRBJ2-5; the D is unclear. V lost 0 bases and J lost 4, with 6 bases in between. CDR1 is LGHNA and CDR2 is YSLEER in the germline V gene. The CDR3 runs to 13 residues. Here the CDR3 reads CASSQDSGETQYF. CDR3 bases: TGCGCCAGCAGCCAAGACTCAGGAGAGACCCAGTACTTC.